This T cell receptor (beta chain) was obtained from a study of T cells after yellow fever vaccination (dated by TCRdb to the late 2010s). Background on the whole study: The SMART-Seq v4 Ultra Low Input RNA kit was used to prepare libraries from fractions with low cell numbers. To follow T-cell clones before and after both primary and booster YFV17D yellow fever vaccination, bulk TCR alpha and beta repertoires underwent longitudinal sequencing. Two healthy male donors, one aged 18 to 29 and one aged 30 to 40 years, made up the cohort. Blood was drawn at multiple timepoints before and after primary and secondary immunization, with bulk PBMC replicates and cell subsets isolated. Findings and caveats that apply to the study as a whole: The study included only a couple of donors, which limits how far the findings can be generalized. FACS-sorted repertoires could contain abundant contaminating clonotypes from the bulk population, so computational filtering was required. After the booster, most of the clones that had expanded following primary vaccination were detected again (almost 98% of CD4 and around 87% of CD8), which suggests that memory was broadly maintained. A small fraction of clonotypes showed up in both the CD4 and CD8 compartments, probably as a result of convergent recombination. The secondary T-cell response was weaker than the primary response but faster, peaking on day 5 instead of day 15.

To note about this clonotype: What antigen it recognizes has not been identified. There are no base qualities to consult, and no much larger clone falls within one base.

From V the trimming removes 4 bases and from J it removes 0 bases, while the gene matches leave 6 bases of the junction unaccounted for. The CDR3 contains 17 residues, cysteine and phenylalanine counted. The kept DNA is CDR3 alone, 51 bases in frame from the first base. Per the germline V gene, SGHRS is the CDR1 and YFSETQ is the CDR2. The treatment or condition label for this specimen denotes: live attenuated yellow fever vaccine strain. PBMCs were isolated from peripheral blood using a standard Ficoll-Paque protocol. Dynabeads CD4 and CD8 positive selection kits were used to isolate CD4 and CD8 T-cell fractions. RNA was extracted with TriZol from bulk PBMCs, CD4 and CD8 fractions, and dextramer-positive and dextramer-negative fractions. Synthesis of TCR cDNA relied on 5'RACE template switching, a step that introduced a universal primer site along with unique molecular identifiers. Priming of cDNA synthesis was performed from both the TCR alpha and TCR beta constant segments. Library amplification used two PCR steps, and the second PCR step added sample barcodes and sequencing adapters. Sequencing of libraries was performed on Illumina HiSeq 2500 (2x100 bp) or NovaSeq (2x150 bp). The study's own analysis went as follows. MIGEC was used to demultiplex reads and collapse the reads into UMI consensus sequences, and MiXCR was used for V(D)J alignment. Vaccine-responding clonotypes were identified with edgeR using replicate PBMC samples, with FDR below 0.01 and a log2 fold change above 5 up to day 15 being required. Each bulk clonotype received a CD4 or CD8 identity based on whether the sequenced CD4 or CD8 repertoire contained that clonotype at higher abundance. TCRdb reran the public reads through fastp at Q25 and MiXCR, keeping productive beta chains. Rows with one shared CDR3 protein collapse into an entry with the most common genes and DNA. The authors' filters were not applied to this entry. For this sample the table gives about 260,000 distinct CDR3 sequences, of which around 13% were detected only once. The top ten hold 0.4% to 0.55% of the sample.

This receptor was identified in a man in his thirties or forties who received the YFV17D yellow fever vaccine. Sequencing used CD4+ T cells sorted from PBMCs, obtained 45 days after the yellow fever booster vaccination. The V and J segments used are TRBV5-1 and TRBJ2-1, and TRBD2 aligns with 11 junction nucleotides. The nucleotides are TGCGCCAGCAGCGATCCTAGCGGGAGGCCCTCCTACAATGAGCAGTTCTTC. Its protein reads: CASSDPSGRPSYNEQFF.